The entry below describes one TCR beta chain. Its antigen is unknown. This entry belongs to a study of CXCR3-negative and CXCR3-positive naive CD8 T cells. Every individual CD8+ T cell subset underwent sorting in triplicate at a few hundred thousand cells apiece. The authors made the TRB cDNA libraries by 5' RACE using UMI labels. From its re-call of the 5' RACE reads, TCRdb lists each CDR3 protein once, without DNA. The listing contains 4,800 or so distinct CDR3 sequences. The study, taken as a whole, reports: With respect to TRBV-TRBJ usage, naive CXCR3-negative and CXCR3-positive cells were similar; memory differed.

Germline V CDR1 and CDR2: SQVTM, ANQGSEA. The CDR3 is 12 amino acids. This TCR came from a human donor in good health. Some clones in this sample may be carry-over from other donors' samples. Sequenced material: naive CXCR3- CD8+ T cells from blood. Regarding subset: CD45RO-CCR7+CD27+CD95- naive CD8+ T cells lacking CXCR3 (TNR3-). This chain connects TRBV29-1 to TRBJ2-5. CDR3 amino acids: CSVEAESETQYF.